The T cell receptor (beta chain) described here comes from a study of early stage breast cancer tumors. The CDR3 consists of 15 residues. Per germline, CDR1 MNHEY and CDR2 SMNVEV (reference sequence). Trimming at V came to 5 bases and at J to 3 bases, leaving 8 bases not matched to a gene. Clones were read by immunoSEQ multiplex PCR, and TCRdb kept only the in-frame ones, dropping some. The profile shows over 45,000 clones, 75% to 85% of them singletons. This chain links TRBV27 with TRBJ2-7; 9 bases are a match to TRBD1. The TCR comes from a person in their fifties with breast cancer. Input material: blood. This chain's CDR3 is CASSHTRTGDYEQYF. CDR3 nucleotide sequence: TGTGCCAGCAGTCATACACGGACAGGGGACTACGAGCAGTACTTC.